The 7 T cell receptor beta chains given below trace back to one sample, sequenced in a study of blood T cell repertoires in COVID-19. Assay: immunoSEQ multiplex PCR; the TCRdb copy retains only in-frame clones and omits some. The repertoire holds 300,000 to 400,000 clones, with under 95% as singletons. Sequenced: peripheral blood. These receptors were collected from a woman younger than 30 who had recovered from COVID-19.

The chain is built from TRBV9 and TRBJ1-2; 9 bases are shared with TRBD1. CDR1 is SGDLS and CDR2 is YYNGEE in the germline V gene. The CDR3 sequence is 16 residues long. V shed 4 bases and J 3 bases; nucleotides not matched to a gene: 10. CDR3 residues: CASSPNRGTGYYGYTF. CDR3 bases: TGTGCCAGCAGCCCCAACCGGGGGACAGGGTACTATGGCTACACCTTC.

A single count supports this clone. The V gene is TRBV7-6, the J gene TRBJ2-3; 10 bases map to TRBD2. Trimming cost V 1 base and J 3 bases; bases outside gene matches: 4. The CDR3 has 16 residues. Looked up from germline, CDR1 is SGHVS and CDR2 is FNYEAQ. Here the CDR3 reads CASSLEASGSTDTQYF. The CDR3 region has the DNA TGTGCCAGCAGCTTAGAGGCTAGCGGGAGTACAGATACGCAGTATTTT. Filled out from reference TRBV7-6 and TRBJ2-3, the complete variable domain reads GAGVSQSPRYKVTKRGQDVALRCDPISGHVSLYWYRQALGQGPEFLTYFNYEAQQDKSGLPNDRFSAERPEGSISTLTIQRTEQRDSAMYRCASSLEASGSTDTQYFGPGTRLTVL.

This chain joins TRBV11-3 and TRBJ2-3; 15 bases are shared with TRBD2. V dropped 1 base and J dropped 0; count of bases not matched to a gene: 8. The CDR3 runs 20 residues. Per germline, CDR1 SGHNT and CDR2 YENEEA. CDR3 sequence reads: CASSLGSGLAGGVSTDTQYF. As DNA, the CDR3 is TGTGCCAGCAGCTTAGGTTCGGGACTAGCGGGAGGTGTAAGCACAGATACGCAGTATTTT.

This chain joins TRBV5-4 and TRBJ2-5; the D gene is possibly TRBD2 (6 bases). CDR1 SGHNT and CDR2 YYREEE come from the germline V gene (reference sequence). The CDR3 extends over 14 amino acids. V was clipped by 6 bases and J by 4 bases, with 16 bases between them. The CDR3, as DNA: TGTGCCAGCACCAGGGAGGCTAGCGTAGAGACCCAGTACTTC. This translates into CASTREASVETQYF.

The chain carries TRBV4-3 and TRBJ2-5, with D perhaps TRBD2 (6 bases). Germline CDR1 LGHNA, CDR2 YSLEER. With 8 bases removed from V and 2 bases from J, the gap between germline ends came to 18 bases. CDR3 length: 15 residues. CDR3 nucleotides: TGCGCCAGCTGGCCCCCGGCGGGGTCTCAAGAGACCCAGTACTTC. It yields the protein CASWPPAGSQETQYF.

This chain connects TRBV29-1 to TRBJ1-2, with no clear D. Trimming took 4 bases from V and 6 from J, leaving 15 bases between them. Germline-derived CDR1 and CDR2 are SQVTM and ANQGSEA. The CDR3 loop spans 13 amino acids. CDR3 DNA sequence: TGCAGCGTTGGGGCCGGGGAACGGGATGGCTACACCTTC. It codes for CSVGAGERDGYTF. Full variable domain (missing parts from reference TRBV29-1 and TRBJ1-2): SAVISQKPSRDICQRGTSLTIQCQVDSQVTMMFWYRQQPGQSLTLIATANQGSEATYESGFVIDKFPISRPNLTFSTLTVSNMSPEDSSIYLCSVGAGERDGYTFGSGTRLTVV.

This clone showed up just once. The rearrangement links TRBV4-3 to TRBJ2-4; D perhaps matches TRBD2 (5 bases). CDR3 size: 18 residues. V shed 1 base and J shed 3 bases, with 19 bases lying between them. The germline V gene encodes CDR1 LGHNA and CDR2 YSLEER. In DNA form, the CDR3 reads TGCGCCAGCAGCCAAGTTCATGGCGAGGGCATTGGCAAAAACATTCAGTACTTC. It encodes CASSQVHGEGIGKNIQYF.